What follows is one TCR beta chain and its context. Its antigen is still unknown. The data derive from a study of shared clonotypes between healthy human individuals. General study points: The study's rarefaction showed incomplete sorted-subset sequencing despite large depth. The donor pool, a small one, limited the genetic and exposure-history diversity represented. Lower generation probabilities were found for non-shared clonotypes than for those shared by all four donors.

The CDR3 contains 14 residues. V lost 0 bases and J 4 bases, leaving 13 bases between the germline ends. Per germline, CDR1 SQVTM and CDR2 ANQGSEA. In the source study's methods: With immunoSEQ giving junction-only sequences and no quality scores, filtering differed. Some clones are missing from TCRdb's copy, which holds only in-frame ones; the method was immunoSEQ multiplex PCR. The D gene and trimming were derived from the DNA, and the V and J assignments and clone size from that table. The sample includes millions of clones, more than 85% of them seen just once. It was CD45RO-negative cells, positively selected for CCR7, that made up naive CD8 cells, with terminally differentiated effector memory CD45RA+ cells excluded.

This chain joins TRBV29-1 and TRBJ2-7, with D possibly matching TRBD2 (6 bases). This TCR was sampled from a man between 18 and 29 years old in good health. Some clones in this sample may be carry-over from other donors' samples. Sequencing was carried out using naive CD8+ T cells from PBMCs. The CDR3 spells CSVEDRESDYEQYF. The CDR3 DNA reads TGCAGCGTTGAAGATCGGGAGTCTGATTACGAGCAGTACTTC.